A single sample gave rise to the 28 T cell receptor beta chains below, sequenced in a study of blood T cells in healthy people across ages. Sample-barcoded 5' priming and a J-beta primer mix drove a second PCR of about 7 to 12 cycles. TCRdb re-called the 5' RACE reads with MiXCR, one entry per CDR3 protein. The sample consists of just under 750,000 distinct CDR3 sequences, 22% of them appearing once. Sequenced material: blood. The origin of the receptors is a man between 65 and 85 years old in good health.

This clonotype appeared a few times. The chain joins TRBV6-6 to TRBJ2-7; TRBD1 might be the D (6 bases). With the DNA end fitting TRBJ2-1 better, the J assignment may be wrong. This CDR3 is 16 amino acids long. Germline CDR1 is MNHNY and CDR2 is SVGAGI (reference sequence). The CDR3 loop is CASSQMTGSSYNEQFF. As DNA, the CDR3 is TGTGCCAGCAGTCAAATGACAGGCAGCTCCTACAATGAGCAGTTCTTC.

A single count supports this clonotype. CDR3 sequence (DNA): TGCGCCAGCAGCGTGGGGATATGGGACCTACCGAACACTGAAGCTTTCTTT. Residues: CASSVGIWDLPNTEAFF. This sequence joins TRBV5-1 and TRBJ1-1; tentatively, D is TRBD1 (5 bases). This CDR3 has 17 residues. V was shortened by 4 bases and J by 1 base, with 20 bases between the two germline ends. CDR1 is SGHRS, CDR2 YFSETQ, per germline.

In this sample, this clonotype turned up a few times. This chain connects TRBV12-3 or TRBV12-4 to TRBJ1-5; TRBD1 is a possible D gene (5 bases). This CDR3 comprises 15 residues. With 5 bases removed from V and 3 bases from J, the gap between germline ends came to 14 bases. CDR3 amino acids: CASSPPGGLNQPQHF. The CDR3 region has the DNA TGTGCCAGCAGTCCCCCCGGGGGTCTCAATCAGCCCCAGCATTTT.

This clonotype was found a few times. The chain couples TRBV7-2 to TRBJ1-1; TRBD1 agrees at 7 bases. Germline values: CDR1 SGHTA, CDR2 FQGNSA. V was clipped by 8 bases and J by 3 bases; unmatched bases: 12. The CDR3 loop spans 15 amino acids. The CDR3 sequence is CASATGVGRYTEAFF. The CDR3 DNA reads TGTGCCAGCGCAACAGGGGTGGGGAGGTACACTGAAGCTTTCTTT.

This clonotype appeared many times. This chain uses TRBV7-2 with TRBJ2-3; D may be TRBD1 (6 bases). With 6 bases removed from V and 2 bases from J, the gap between germline ends came to 15 bases. The germline V gene has CDR1 SGHTA and CDR2 FQGNSA. The CDR3 extends over 15 amino acids. The CDR3 coding sequence is TGTGCCAGCAGGGGGACACCAGTTGTCACAGATACGCAGTATTTT. It translates to CASRGTPVVTDTQYF.

The CDR3 loop reads CASSLGGQGATNEKLFF. Written as DNA, the CDR3 is TGCGCCAGCAGCTTGGGGGGACAGGGAGCAACTAATGAAAAACTGTTTTTT. The chain is built from TRBV5-1 and TRBJ1-4; 9 nucleotides align to TRBD1. Unmatched junction bases numbered 3, after V lost 0 bases and J lost 0 bases. Per the germline V gene, CDR1 is SGHRS and CDR2 is YFSETQ. The CDR3 runs to 17 residues.

The table lists this clonotype with a few counts. The V call is TRBV12-3 or TRBV12-4, the J call TRBJ1-2, with TRBD1 matching 9 bases. The junction had 5 bases not matched to a gene; V was cut back by 2 bases and J by 4 bases. CDR3 size: 15 residues. CDR3 sequence reads: CASSLWGQGSYGYTF. The CDR3, as DNA: TGTGCCAGCAGTTTATGGGGACAGGGTTCCTATGGCTACACCTTC.

This chain joins TRBV19 and TRBJ1-5, with TRBD1 matching over 9 bases. This CDR3 has 13 amino acids. Per germline, CDR1 LNHDA and CDR2 SQIVND (reference sequence). Losses at the gene ends were 6 bases for V and 7 bases for J; bases not matched to a gene: 4. The CDR3 bases are TGTGCCAGTAGAGACAGGGGGGACCAGCCCCAGCATTTT. Protein sequence: CASRDRGDQPQHF. Full variable domain (outside the CDR3, taken from reference TRBV19 and TRBJ1-5): DGGITQSPKYLFRKEGQNVTLSCEQNLNHDAMYWYRQDPGQGLRLIYYSQIVNDFQKGDIAEGYSVSREKKESFPLTVTSAQKNPTAFYLCASRDRGDQPQHFGDGTRLSIL.

The CDR3 DNA sequence: TGTGCCAGCAGCGTAGTCGGGTCCCCCGGGGAGCTGTTTTTT. Its protein product is CASSVVGSPGELFF. The V call is TRBV9, the J call TRBJ2-2, with D hard to call. CDR1 is SGDLS, CDR2 YYNGEE, per germline. V was clipped by 0 bases and J by 6 bases, with 9 bases between them. The CDR3 is 14 residues long.

As regards this clonotype: The CDR3 end shows no conserved phenylalanine or tryptophan, and so a read error is likely. The chain couples TRBV12-3 or TRBV12-4 to TRBJ2-1; tentatively, D is TRBD2 (6 bases). The V gene lost 11 bases and the J gene lost 4 bases, with 12 bases spanning the gap. The CDR3 is 12 residues long. CDR3 DNA sequence: TGTGCCGCTGGCGGGGAGTACAATGAGCAGTTCTTG. Amino acid sequence: CAAGGEYNEQFL.

This rearrangement joins TRBV4-1 to TRBJ1-1, with TRBD1 matching 7 bases. This CDR3 is 15 amino acids long. Losses at the gene ends were 0 bases for V and 11 bases for J; bases not matched to a gene: 12. Germline V lookup: CDR1 MGHRA, CDR2 YSYEKL. The CDR3 here is CASSQEPGTDTSAFF. The CDR3 DNA is TGCGCCAGCAGCCAAGAACCCGGGACAGATACATCGGCTTTCTTT.

Ten or more counts support this clonotype. The chain links TRBV7-8 to TRBJ1-2, with 8 positions matching TRBD1. From germline, CDR1 is SGHVS and CDR2 FQNEAQ. CDR3 length: 17 residues. Trimming at V came to 3 bases and at J to 1 base, leaving 10 bases not matched to a gene. CDR3 amino acids: CASSFGQGASSNYGYTF. Here the CDR3 DNA reads TGTGCCAGCAGCTTTGGGCAGGGGGCCTCAAGTAACTATGGCTACACCTTC.

A note on this clonotype: A read error may account for a junction end that differs from germline. This rearrangement joins TRBV5-6 to TRBJ2-1; perhaps TRBD2 as D (5 bases). Germline CDR1 and CDR2: SGHDT and YYEEEE. This CDR3 is 16 amino acids long. CDR3 sequence (DNA): TGTACCAGCAGCTTAAATAGCGAGAGCTCCTACAATGAGCAGTTCTTC. Its translation: CTSSLNSESSYNEQFF. The variable domain in full, completed from reference TRBV5-6 and TRBJ2-1, reads DAGVTQSPTHLIKTRGQQVTLRCSPKSGHDTVSWYQQALGQGPQFIFQYYEEEERQRGNFPDRFSGHQFPNYSSELNVNALLLGDSALYLCTSSLNSESSYNEQFFGPGTRLTVL.

This chain joins TRBV5-1 and TRBJ2-3; D not resolved. V shed 0 bases and J shed 3 bases, with 8 bases lying between them. CDR1 SGHRS and CDR2 YFSETQ come from the germline V gene. CDR3 length equals 14 residues. CDR3 protein: CASSLVALTDTQYF. The CDR3 region has the DNA TGCGCCAGCAGCTTGGTTGCTCTGACAGATACGCAGTATTTT.

A few counts support this clonotype. Germline is not matched at one junction end, which may reflect a read error. V and J are TRBV20-1 and TRBJ2-4; the D call may be TRBD1 or TRBD2 (5 bases each). The V gene's germline CDR1 is DFQATT and CDR2 SNEGSKA (reference sequence). The CDR3 runs 13 residues. CDR3: CSAREAGTDIRYF. The CDR3 nucleotides are TGCAGTGCTAGAGAAGCAGGGACGGACATTCGGTACTTC.

The rearrangement uses TRBV5-1 and TRBJ1-6, with a tentative D call TRBD1 (6 bases). V was cut by 7 bases and J by 5 bases, with 13 bases left in between. CDR3 length: 14 residues. Per germline, CDR1 SGHRS and CDR2 YFSETQ. CDR3 residues: CASRSQGNNSPLHF. CDR3 bases: TGCGCCAGCCGATCACAGGGAAATAATTCACCCCTCCACTTT.

This clonotype has a handful of counts. The gene calls are TRBV19 and TRBJ2-4; tentatively, D is TRBD1 (6 bases). V was clipped by 4 bases and J by 1 base, with 11 bases between them. Germline V gene sequence: CDR1 LNHDA, CDR2 SQIVND (reference sequence). The CDR3 covers 15 residues. DNA for the CDR3: TGTGCCAGTAGTAATGGGGGCTTTGCCAAAAACATTCAGTACTTC. Translated, it gives CASSNGGFAKNIQYF.

This clonotype was seen more than once but under ten times. The chain links TRBV5-6 to TRBJ1-2, with unresolved D. Germline V gives CDR1 SGHDT, CDR2 YYEEEE. V was shortened by 4 bases and J by 4 bases, with 14 bases between the two germline ends. This CDR3 is built from 14 residues. CDR3 DNA: TGTGCCAGCAGCCGGCGGACGTCTCTCTATGGCTACACCTTC. As protein: CASSRRTSLYGYTF.

In its sample, this clonotype was seen a few times. This chain links TRBV5-8 with TRBJ2-1; D may match TRBD1 or TRBD2 (5 bases each). Germline CDR1 reads SGHTS; CDR2 reads YDEGEE. The CDR3 has 11 amino acids. V lost 8 bases to trimming and J lost 8 bases, with 11 bases between them. The CDR3 sequence is CASNRGDEQFF. The CDR3 coding sequence is TGTGCCAGTAACCGGGGCGATGAGCAGTTCTTC.

The J gene is TRBJ2-3, the V gene TRBV5-1, with a tentative D call TRBD1 (5 bases). Looked up from germline, CDR1 is SGHRS and CDR2 is YFSETQ. There are 15 residues in the CDR3. The V and J ends lost 6 bases and 0 bases respectively, with 14 bases between them. The CDR3: CASTGAVASTDTQYF. In DNA, the CDR3 is TGCGCCAGCACTGGGGCGGTCGCTAGCACAGATACGCAGTATTTT.

V and J are TRBV6-2 or TRBV6-3 and TRBJ2-7; 7 bases align to TRBD1. Trimming took 6 bases from V and 3 from J; bases not matched to a gene: 5. CDR3 size: 13 residues. Per germline, CDR1 MNHEY and CDR2 SVGEGT. CDR3 residues: CASSQGVGYEQYF. CDR3 DNA: TGTGCCAGCAGCCAGGGGGTAGGCTACGAGCAGTACTTC.

The chain combines TRBV7-8 with TRBJ2-5, with D perhaps matching TRBD1 (5 bases). Trimming stripped 6 bases from V and 2 bases from J, with 13 bases between. In germline, CDR1 is SGHVS, CDR2 FQNEAQ. The CDR3 extends over 14 amino acids. CDR3 sequence reads: CASSGVGAQETQYF. CDR3 sequence (DNA): TGTGCCAGCAGTGGGGTAGGGGCGCAAGAGACCCAGTACTTC.

This chain joins TRBV18 and TRBJ2-2; TRBD1 might be the D (6 bases). The germline V gene has CDR1 KGHSH and CDR2 LQKENI. This CDR3 region has 16 residues. V was trimmed by 3 bases and J by 4 bases, leaving 15 bases between them. Here the CDR3 reads CASSPTGTQGTGELFF. For the CDR3, the DNA is TGTGCCAGCTCACCGACCGGGACACAAGGCACCGGGGAGCTGTTTTTT.

The CDR3 DNA follows: TGCAGTGCTTCTCCCAGGGGTATGGGCTATGGCTACACCTTC. Translating it yields CSASPRGMGYGYTF. The chain recombines TRBV20-1 with TRBJ1-2, with D tentatively TRBD1 (6 bases). Trimming took 5 bases from V and 4 from J, leaving 17 bases between them. CDR3 length equals 14 residues. Germline loops: CDR1 DFQATT, CDR2 SNEGSKA (reference sequence).

This clonotype was found many times. This sequence joins TRBV20-1 and TRBJ2-1, with a tentative D call TRBD2 (5 bases). V lost 0 bases to trimming and J lost 2 bases, with 14 bases between them. The germline gives CDR1 DFQATT, CDR2 SNEGSKA (reference sequence). The length of the CDR3 is 16 residues. CDR3 nucleotides: TGCAGTGCTAGAGATTCGGGCGGGCTCACCTACAATGAGCAGTTCTTC. Translated: CSARDSGGLTYNEQFF.

This sequence joins TRBV24-1 and TRBJ2-1; D possibly corresponds to TRBD2 (6 bases). The germline gives CDR1 KGHDR, CDR2 SFDVKD. The CDR3 consists of 10 residues. CDR3 sequence reads: CATCRESCFF. The DNA of the CDR3 is TGTGCGACTTGTCGGGAGTCCTGCTTCTTC.

This clonotype was observed at least ten times. This rearrangement joins TRBV12-3 or TRBV12-4 to TRBJ1-5; 10 bases fit TRBD1. The CDR3 is 16 amino acids. Trimming cost V 6 bases and J 0 bases; bases outside gene matches: 5. CDR3 protein: CASSLGQGVSNQPQHF. DNA for the CDR3: TGTGCCAGCAGCCTCGGACAGGGGGTTAGCAATCAGCCCCAGCATTTT.

The chain employs TRBV6-5 and TRBJ1-5; D remains ambiguous. Trimming took off 0 bases at V and 7 bases at J, with 16 bases between the two ends. The CDR3 is 16 amino acids. Germline loops: CDR1 MNHEY, CDR2 SVGAGI. This CDR3 reads CASSYSRIGKKQPQHF. DNA for the CDR3: TGTGCCAGCAGTTACTCGAGGATAGGGAAAAAACAGCCCCAGCATTTT.